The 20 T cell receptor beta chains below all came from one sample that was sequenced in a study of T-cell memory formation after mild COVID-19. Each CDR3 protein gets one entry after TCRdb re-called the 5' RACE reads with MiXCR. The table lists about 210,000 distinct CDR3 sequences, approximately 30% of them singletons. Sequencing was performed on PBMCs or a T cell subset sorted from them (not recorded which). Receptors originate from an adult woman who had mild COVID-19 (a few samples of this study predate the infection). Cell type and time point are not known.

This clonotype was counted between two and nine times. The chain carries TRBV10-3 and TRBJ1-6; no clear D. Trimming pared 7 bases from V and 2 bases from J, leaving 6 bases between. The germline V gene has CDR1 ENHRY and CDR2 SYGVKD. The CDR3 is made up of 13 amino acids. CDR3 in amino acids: CAITDAYNSPLHF. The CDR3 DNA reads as TGTGCCATCACGGATGCCTATAATTCACCCCTCCACTTT.

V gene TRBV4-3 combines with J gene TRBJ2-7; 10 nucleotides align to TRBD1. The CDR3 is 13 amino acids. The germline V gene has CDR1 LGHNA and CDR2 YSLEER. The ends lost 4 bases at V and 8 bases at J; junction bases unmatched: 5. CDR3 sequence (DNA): TGCGCCAGCAGCCCCCGGACAGGGGGGCAGCAGTACTTC. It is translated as CASSPRTGGQQYF.

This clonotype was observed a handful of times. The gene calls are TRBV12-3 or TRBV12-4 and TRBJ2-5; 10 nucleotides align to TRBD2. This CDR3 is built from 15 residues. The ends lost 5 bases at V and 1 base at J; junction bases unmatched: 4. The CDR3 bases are TGTGCCAGCAGTAAGCTAGCGGGGGCCCAAGAGACCCAGTACTTC. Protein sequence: CASSKLAGAQETQYF.

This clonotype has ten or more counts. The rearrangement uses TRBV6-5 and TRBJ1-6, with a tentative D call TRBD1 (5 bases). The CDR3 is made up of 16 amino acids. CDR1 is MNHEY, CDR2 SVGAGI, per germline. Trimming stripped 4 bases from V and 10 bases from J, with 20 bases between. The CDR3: CASSFLTGLGESPLHF. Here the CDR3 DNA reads TGTGCCAGCAGTTTTTTAACGGGCCTGGGGGAATCACCCCTCCACTTT.

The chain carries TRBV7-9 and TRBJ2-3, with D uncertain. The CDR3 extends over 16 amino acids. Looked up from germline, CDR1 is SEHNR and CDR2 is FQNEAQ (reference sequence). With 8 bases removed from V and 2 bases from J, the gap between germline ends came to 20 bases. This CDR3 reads CASLNPRPSDTDTQYF. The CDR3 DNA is TGTGCCAGCCTAAACCCCCGACCGAGCGACACAGATACGCAGTATTTT. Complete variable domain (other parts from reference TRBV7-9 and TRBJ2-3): DTGVSQNPRHKITKRGQNVTFRCDPISEHNRLYWYRQTLGQGPEFLTYFQNEAQLEKSRLLSDRFSAERPKGSFSTLEIQRTEQGDSAMYLCASLNPRPSDTDTQYFGPGTRLTVL.

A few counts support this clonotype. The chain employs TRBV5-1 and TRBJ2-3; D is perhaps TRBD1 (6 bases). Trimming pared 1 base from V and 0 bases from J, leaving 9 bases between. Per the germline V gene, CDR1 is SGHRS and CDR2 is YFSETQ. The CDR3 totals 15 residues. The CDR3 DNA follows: TGCGCCAGCAGCTTGTGGGGACAAAGCACAGATACGCAGTATTTT. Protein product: CASSLWGQSTDTQYF.

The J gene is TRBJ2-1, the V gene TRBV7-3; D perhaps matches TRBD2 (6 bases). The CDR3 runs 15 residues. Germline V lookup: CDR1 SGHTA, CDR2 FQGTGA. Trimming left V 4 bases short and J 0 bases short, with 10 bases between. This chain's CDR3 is CASSSDGSSYNEQFF. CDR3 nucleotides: TGTGCCAGCAGCTCGGACGGGAGCTCCTACAATGAGCAGTTCTTC. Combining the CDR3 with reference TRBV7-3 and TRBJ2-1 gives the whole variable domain GAGVSQTPSNKVTEKGKYVELRCDPISGHTALYWYRQSLGQGPEFLIYFQGTGAADDSGLPNDRFFAVRPEGSVSTLKIQRTERGDSAVYLCASSSDGSSYNEQFFGPGTRLTVL.

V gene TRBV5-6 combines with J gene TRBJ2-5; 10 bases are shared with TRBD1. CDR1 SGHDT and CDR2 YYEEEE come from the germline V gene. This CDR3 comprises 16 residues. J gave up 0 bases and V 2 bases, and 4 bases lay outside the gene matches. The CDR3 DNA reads TGTGCCAGCAGCTTTTTGGGACAGGGGTACCAAGAGACCCAGTACTTC. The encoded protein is CASSFLGQGYQETQYF.

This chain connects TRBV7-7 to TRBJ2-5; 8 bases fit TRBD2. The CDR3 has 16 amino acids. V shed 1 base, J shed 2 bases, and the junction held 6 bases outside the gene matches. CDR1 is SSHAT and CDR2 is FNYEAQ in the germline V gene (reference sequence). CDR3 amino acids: CASSLGSSGDQETQYF. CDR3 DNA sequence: TGTGCCAGCAGCTTAGGGAGTAGCGGGGATCAAGAGACCCAGTACTTC.

CDR3 DNA sequence: TGCGCCAGCAGCTCCGGGACAGGGGGGGCAGATACGCAGTATTTT. Its protein product is CASSSGTGGADTQYF. This sequence joins TRBV5-1 and TRBJ2-3; TRBD1 agrees at 11 bases. The J segment lost 4 bases and the V segment lost 3 bases, leaving 4 bases of the junction unmatched. The germline V gene has CDR1 SGHRS and CDR2 YFSETQ. The CDR3 extends over 15 amino acids. The full variable domain, its missing parts supplied by reference TRBV5-1 and TRBJ2-3, is KAGVTQTPRYLIKTRGQQVTLSCSPISGHRSVSWYQQTPGQGLQFLFEYFSETQRNKGNFPGRFSGRQFSNSRSEMNVSTLELGDSALYLCASSSGTGGADTQYFGPGTRLTVL.

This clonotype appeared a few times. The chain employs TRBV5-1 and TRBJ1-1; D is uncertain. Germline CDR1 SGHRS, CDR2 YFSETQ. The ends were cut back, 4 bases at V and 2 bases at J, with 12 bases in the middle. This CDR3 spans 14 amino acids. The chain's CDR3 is CASSRAPGNTEAFF. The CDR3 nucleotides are TGCGCCAGCAGCCGGGCCCCGGGTAACACTGAAGCTTTCTTT.

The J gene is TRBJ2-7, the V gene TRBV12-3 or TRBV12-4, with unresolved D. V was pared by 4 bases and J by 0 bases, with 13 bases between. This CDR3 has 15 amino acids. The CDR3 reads CASSSITTSSYEQYF. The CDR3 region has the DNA TGTGCCAGCAGTTCTATTACCACCTCCTCCTACGAGCAGTACTTC.

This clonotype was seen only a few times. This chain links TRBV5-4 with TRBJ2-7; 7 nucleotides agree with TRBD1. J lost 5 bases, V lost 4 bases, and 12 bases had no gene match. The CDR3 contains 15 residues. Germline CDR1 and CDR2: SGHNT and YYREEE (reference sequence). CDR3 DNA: TGTGCCAGCAGCCCTCGAGGGGGCACGGGCAACGAGCAGTACTTC. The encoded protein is CASSPRGGTGNEQYF.

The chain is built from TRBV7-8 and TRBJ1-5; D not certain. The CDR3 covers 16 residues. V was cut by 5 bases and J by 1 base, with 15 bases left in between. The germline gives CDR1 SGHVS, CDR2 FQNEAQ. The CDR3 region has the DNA TGTGCCAGCAGCCCCGTAGGGTGGATAAGCAATCAGCCCCAGCATTTT. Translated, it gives CASSPVGWISNQPQHF.

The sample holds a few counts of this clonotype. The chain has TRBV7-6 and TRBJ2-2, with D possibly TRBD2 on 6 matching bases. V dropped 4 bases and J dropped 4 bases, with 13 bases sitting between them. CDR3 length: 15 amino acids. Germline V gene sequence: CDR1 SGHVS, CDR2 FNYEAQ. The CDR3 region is CASSWSEGSTGELFF. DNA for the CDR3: TGTGCCAGCAGCTGGTCGGAGGGGTCCACCGGGGAGCTGTTTTTT. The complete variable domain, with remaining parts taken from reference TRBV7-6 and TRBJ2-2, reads GAGVSQSPRYKVTKRGQDVALRCDPISGHVSLYWYRQALGQGPEFLTYFNYEAQQDKSGLPNDRFSAERPEGSISTLTIQRTEQRDSAMYRCASSWSEGSTGELFFGEGSRLTVL.

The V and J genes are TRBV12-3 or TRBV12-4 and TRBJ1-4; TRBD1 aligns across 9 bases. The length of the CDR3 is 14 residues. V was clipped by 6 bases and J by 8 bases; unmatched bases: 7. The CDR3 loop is CASSSQGAKEKLFF. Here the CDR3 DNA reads TGTGCCAGCAGCTCACAGGGGGCGAAGGAAAAACTGTTTTTT.

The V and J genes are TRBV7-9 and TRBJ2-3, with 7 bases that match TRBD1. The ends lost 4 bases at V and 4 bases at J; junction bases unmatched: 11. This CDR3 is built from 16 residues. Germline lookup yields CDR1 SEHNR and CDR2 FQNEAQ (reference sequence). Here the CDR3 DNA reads TGTGCCAGCAGCTCCCAGACAGGGTGGGCGCCAGATACGCAGTATTTT. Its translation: CASSSQTGWAPDTQYF.

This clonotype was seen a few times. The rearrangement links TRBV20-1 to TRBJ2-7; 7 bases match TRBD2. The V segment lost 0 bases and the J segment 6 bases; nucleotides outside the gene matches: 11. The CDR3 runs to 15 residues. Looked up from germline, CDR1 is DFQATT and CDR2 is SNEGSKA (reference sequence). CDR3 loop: CSARDPTSPNSEQYF. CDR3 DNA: TGCAGTGCTAGAGATCCGACTAGCCCCAATAGCGAGCAGTACTTC.

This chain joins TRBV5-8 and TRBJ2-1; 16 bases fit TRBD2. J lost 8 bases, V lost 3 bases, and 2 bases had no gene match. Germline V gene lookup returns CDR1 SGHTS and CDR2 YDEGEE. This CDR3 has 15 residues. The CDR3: CASSWGLAGGDEQFF. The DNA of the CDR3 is TGTGCCAGCAGCTGGGGACTAGCGGGAGGGGATGAGCAGTTCTTC.

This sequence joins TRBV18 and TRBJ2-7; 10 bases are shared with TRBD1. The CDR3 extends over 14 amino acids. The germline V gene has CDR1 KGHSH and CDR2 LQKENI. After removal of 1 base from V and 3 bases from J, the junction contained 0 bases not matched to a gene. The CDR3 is CASSPRDRGYEQYF. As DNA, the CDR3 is TGTGCCAGCTCACCACGGGACAGGGGCTACGAGCAGTACTTC.